Included here is one T cell receptor (beta chain) sequence, with context. What it binds is not known. The CDR3 loop spans 15 amino acids. The germline gives CDR1 SEHNR, CDR2 FQNEAQ (reference sequence). Trimming at V came to 5 bases and at J to 7 bases, leaving 10 bases not matched to a gene. The assay was immunoSEQ multiplex PCR, and TCRdb's table has in-frame clones only and misses some. The sample records 150,000 or so clones, around three quarters being singletons. The record originates from a study of cytotoxic CD8 clonotypes in ibrutinib-treated CLL. Study information: Among responders, roughly 24 were partial and 2 complete; after median approximately 70 months, about 15 stayed remitted and 12 progressed. Broader study findings: With treatment, public clonotypes, which were uncommon, either contracted or remained stable.

The receptor was isolated from a human donor with chronic lymphocytic leukemia. The V gene is TRBV7-9, the J gene TRBJ2-7, with 11 positions matching TRBD2. Material: PBMCs, obtained after 12 months of ibrutinib treatment. The CDR3 bases are TGTGCCAGCAGCGGACGACTAGCGGGAAGAGGTGAGCAGTACTTC. Translated, it gives CASSGRLAGRGEQYF.